This T cell receptor beta chain was documented in a study of T cells in Graves' hyperthyroidism and ophthalmopathy. This clonotype was observed at least ten times. Amplified regions were TCR beta CDR3 sequences from RNA transcripts. First-round RT-PCR with HTBI primers amplified the TCR CDR3 region. From the multiplex PCR reads, TCRdb called clonotypes with MiXCR, one entry per CDR3 protein. This table holds approximately 600,000 distinct CDR3 sequences, roughly 14% found once. Trimming at V came to 6 bases and at J to 9 bases, leaving 8 bases not matched to a gene. This CDR3 has 13 residues. V gene TRBV12-3 or TRBV12-4 combines with J gene TRBJ2-3; TRBD1 agrees at 8 bases. The sequencing input was blood. This sequence was found in a woman aged 25-40 years with Graves' hyperthyroidism that later progressed to Graves' ophthalmopathy. The CDR3 loop reads CASRGQAIATQYF. The CDR3 DNA reads TGTGCCAGCAGGGGACAGGCGATAGCCACGCAGTATTTT.